This T cell receptor beta chain was recorded in a study of cytomegalovirus exposure and HLA in healthy donors. The PCR employed 60 Vbeta primers together with 13 Jbeta primers. Sequenced by immunoSEQ multiplex PCR; TCRdb stores in-frame clones only, minus some. The sample has roughly 110,000 clones; 75% are singletons. The clonotype originates from a male donor in good health and CMV-seropositive. Specimen: PBMCs.

The chain's CDR3 is CASSLGQGARRQETQYF. The CDR3 DNA reads TGTGCCAGCTCACTAGGGCAGGGGGCGAGGCGACAAGAGACCCAGTACTTC. V is TRBV18 and J is TRBJ2-5; TRBD1 aligns across 8 bases. This CDR3 is built from 17 residues. Trimming took 4 bases from V and 2 from J; bases not matched to a gene: 12. Germline V CDR1 and CDR2: KGHSH, LQKENI.